The 25 T cell receptor beta chains given below trace back to one sample, sequenced in a study of cytotoxic CD8 clonotypes in ibrutinib-treated CLL. Data came from immunoSEQ multiplex PCR; TCRdb stores just in-frame clones and leaves some out. The profile covers under 300,000 clones, with 70% appearing a single time and approximately 15% taken by the ten largest. Sequenced material: PBMCs, taken after 24 months of ibrutinib treatment. The origin of the receptors is a human donor with chronic lymphocytic leukemia.

The J gene is TRBJ2-7, the V gene TRBV27, with TRBD2 identical over 7 bases. The J segment lost 1 base and the V segment lost 7 bases, leaving 7 bases of the junction unmatched. This CDR3 region has 14 residues. Germline CDR1 is MNHEY and CDR2 is SMNVEV (reference sequence). The CDR3 region has the DNA TGTGCCAGCATGGGTAGCGGGCATTCCTACGAGCAGTACTTC. Translation gives CASMGSGHSYEQYF.

This rearrangement joins TRBV5-4 to TRBJ2-3; 12 bases line up with TRBD2. The CDR3 is made up of 17 amino acids. Per germline, CDR1 SGHNT and CDR2 YYREEE (reference sequence). V lost 4 bases, J lost 0 bases, and 6 bases stayed unmatched. The CDR3 is CASSKGTSGPSTDTQYF. The CDR3 DNA reads TGTGCCAGCAGCAAAGGGACTAGCGGGCCAAGCACAGATACGCAGTATTTT.

The V gene is TRBV18, the J gene TRBJ2-3, with 8 bases matching TRBD2. The V gene end was trimmed by 3 bases and the J gene end by 2 bases; junction bases not matched to a gene: 1. Germline V gene data show CDR1 as KGHSH and CDR2 as LQKENI. The CDR3 is 14 residues long. Here the CDR3 reads CASSPRGDTDTQYF. The CDR3 nucleotides are TGTGCCAGCTCACCGCGGGGGGACACAGATACGCAGTATTTT.

The genes are TRBV10-3 and TRBJ2-5; 7 nucleotides agree with TRBD1. This CDR3 spans 16 amino acids. After removal of 10 bases from V and 2 bases from J, the junction contained 16 bases not matched to a gene. Germline CDR1 reads ENHRY; CDR2 reads SYGVKD. In DNA, the CDR3 is TGTGCCACTGGGTCGGGCAGACCGGGACAGCAAGAGACCCAGTACTTC. Protein: CATGSGRPGQQETQYF.

CDR3 sequence (DNA): TGTGCCAGCAGCTCCGGGATTTTCGATCAGCCCCAGCATTTT. It encodes CASSSGIFDQPQHF. This chain connects TRBV7-2 to TRBJ1-5; D is uncertain. The germline V and J ends were trimmed by 4 bases and 5 bases, with 12 bases remaining between them. The CDR3 sequence is 14 residues long. Germline CDR1 reads SGHTA; CDR2 reads FQGNSA. Full variable domain (missing parts from reference TRBV7-2 and TRBJ1-5): GAGVSQSPSNKVTEKGKDVELRCDPISGHTALYWYRQSLGQGLEFLIYFQGNSAPDKSGLPSDRFSAERTGGSVSTLTIQRTQQEDSAVYLCASSSGIFDQPQHFGDGTRLSIL.

This clone appeared a single time. The chain couples TRBV15 to TRBJ2-5; TRBD1 matches at 7 bases. The CDR3 sequence is 13 residues long. From germline, CDR1 is LNHNV and CDR2 YYDKDF (reference sequence). V shed 9 bases, J shed 1 base, and the junction held 5 bases outside the gene matches. The CDR3 sequence is CATTDRVQETQYF. The CDR3 DNA reads as TGTGCCACGACAGACAGGGTCCAAGAGACCCAGTACTTC.

This clone was counted between two and nine times. The rearrangement joins TRBV7-9 to TRBJ1-3; D call uncertain. The germline CDR1 and CDR2 sequences are SEHNR and FQNEAQ (reference sequence). This CDR3 comprises 15 residues. Trimming cost V 4 bases and J 6 bases, with 16 bases left between them. CDR3: CASSYSRPTSNTIYF. For the CDR3, the DNA is TGTGCCAGCAGCTATAGCAGGCCGACCTCAAACACCATATATTTT.

This rearrangement joins TRBV27 to TRBJ2-1; 13 nucleotides line up with TRBD2. Germline V gene sequence: CDR1 MNHEY, CDR2 SMNVEV (reference sequence). V was clipped by 5 bases and J by 4 bases; unmatched bases: 5. The CDR3 contains 16 residues. The CDR3 loop reads CASSRLAGGGYNEQFF. DNA of the CDR3: TGTGCCAGCAGTCGACTAGCGGGAGGAGGTTACAATGAGCAGTTCTTC.

Here the CDR3 reads CASNPQDVSNQPQHF. CDR3 nucleotide sequence: TGTGCCAGCAATCCTCAGGACGTTAGCAATCAGCCCCAGCATTTT. This chain joins TRBV19 and TRBJ1-5, with D uncertain. CDR3 length: 15 residues. Between the trimmed V and J ends, which lost 9 bases and 0 bases, there was a span of 15 bases. Germline V lookup: CDR1 LNHDA, CDR2 SQIVND (reference sequence).

The chain carries TRBV12-5 and TRBJ2-5, with 8 positions matching TRBD1. Trimming cost V 5 bases and J 1 base; bases outside gene matches: 9. CDR1 is LGHNT and CDR2 is FRNRAP in the germline V gene. The length of the CDR3 is 16 residues. The CDR3 is CASGPVGQGRQETQYF. Here the CDR3 DNA reads TGTGCTAGTGGTCCTGTAGGACAGGGCCGCCAAGAGACCCAGTACTTC.

The CDR3 protein is CASSLVKAGGGEQFF. CDR3 in DNA: TGTGCCAGCAGCTTAGTTAAAGCCGGAGGGGGTGAGCAGTTCTTC. V is TRBV7-3 and J is TRBJ2-1; D possibly uses TRBD1 or TRBD2 (6 bases each). The CDR3 covers 15 residues. Germline V gene lookup returns CDR1 SGHTA and CDR2 FQGTGA. Trimming took off 2 bases at V and 9 bases at J, with 17 bases between the two ends.

This chain uses TRBV27 with TRBJ1-1; no reliable D call. V lost 8 bases to trimming and J lost 1 base, with 14 bases between them. The CDR3 covers 14 residues. CDR1 is MNHEY, CDR2 SMNVEV, per germline (reference sequence). The CDR3: CASAPGGPNTEAFF. Here the CDR3 DNA reads TGTGCCAGCGCCCCCGGAGGGCCGAACACTGAAGCTTTCTTT.

The chain couples TRBV2 to TRBJ1-4; D gene uncertain. The CDR3 length is 13 residues. The V gene lost 11 bases and the J gene lost 8 bases, with 18 bases spanning the gap. In germline, CDR1 is SNHLY, CDR2 FYNNEI. For the CDR3, the DNA is TGTGCCTCCCATGGGAGGGAAGGGGAAAAACTGTTTTTT. Protein: CASHGREGEKLFF. Full variable domain (missing parts from reference TRBV2 and TRBJ1-4): EPEVTQTPSHQVTQMGQEVILRCVPISNHLYFYWYRQILGQKVEFLVSFYNNEISEKSEIFDDQFSVERPDGSNFTLKIRSTKLEDSAMYFCASHGREGEKLFFGSGTQLSVL.

This clone was seen more than once but under ten times. The CDR3 bases are TGTGCCAGCAGCGTAGTAGGCCCCGGGGCCAACGTCCTGACTTTC. Amino acid sequence: CASSVVGPGANVLTF. The rearrangement joins TRBV9 to TRBJ2-6, with no clear D. Trimming removed 0 bases at V and 4 bases at J, with 8 bases between. CDR3 size: 15 residues. Germline lookup yields CDR1 SGDLS and CDR2 YYNGEE.

This clone was detected a few times. V is TRBV30 and J is TRBJ1-5; no clear D. Germline CDR1 and CDR2: GTSNPN and SVGIG (reference sequence). V lost 5 bases and J 4 bases, leaving 15 bases between the germline ends. This CDR3 is built from 14 residues. CDR3 amino acids: CAWGNRNGNQPQHF. CDR3 sequence (DNA): TGTGCCTGGGGAAATCGGAACGGAAATCAGCCCCAGCATTTT.

The V and J genes are TRBV7-6 and TRBJ1-2, with D maybe TRBD1 (6 bases). This CDR3 spans 13 amino acids. Germline V gives CDR1 SGHVS, CDR2 FNYEAQ. V was trimmed by 5 bases and J by 2 bases, leaving 9 bases between them. The CDR3, as DNA: TGTGCCAGCAGCCCCCAGGGGAACTATGGCTACACCTTC. This codes for CASSPQGNYGYTF.

This clone was seen more than once but under ten times. The rearrangement uses TRBV11-1 and TRBJ2-7, with D uncertain. The CDR3 sequence is 12 residues long. Between the trimmed V and J ends, which lost 5 bases and 6 bases, there was a span of 11 bases. The germline CDR1 and CDR2 sequences are SGHAT and FQDESV (reference sequence). The CDR3 region is CASSPEGPEQYF. In nucleotides, the CDR3 is TGTGCCAGCAGCCCAGAAGGGCCCGAGCAGTACTTC.

The chain combines TRBV2 with TRBJ1-2; D gene ambiguous. This CDR3 is built from 14 residues. Germline CDR1 reads SNHLY; CDR2 reads FYNNEI. The V end was cut by 3 bases, the J end by 4 bases, with 12 bases between. The CDR3 protein is CASSESEQLYGYTF. The CDR3 nucleotides are TGTGCCAGCAGTGAGTCTGAACAGCTCTATGGCTACACCTTC.

This clone was found a few times. The chain couples TRBV5-5 to TRBJ2-7, with D perhaps matching TRBD2 (6 bases). The CDR3 has 14 amino acids. V dropped 2 bases and J dropped 6 bases, with 15 bases sitting between them. Germline V gives CDR1 SGHKS, CDR2 YYEKEE (reference sequence). The CDR3: CASSFGGIRVEQYF. DNA for the CDR3: TGTGCCAGCAGCTTCGGAGGGATCCGCGTCGAGCAGTACTTC.

The rearrangement joins TRBV7-9 to TRBJ2-7; 7 bases match TRBD2. The CDR3 totals 14 residues. CDR1 is SEHNR and CDR2 is FQNEAQ in the germline V gene (reference sequence). After removal of 5 bases from V and 4 bases from J, the junction contained 8 bases not matched to a gene. Here the CDR3 DNA reads TGTGCCAGCAGCCCTAGCGGATTTGGATACGAGCAGTACTTC. It yields the protein CASSPSGFGYEQYF.

This chain joins TRBV6-1 and TRBJ1-4; D not certain. The germline V gene encodes CDR1 MNHNS and CDR2 SASEGT. The CDR3 length is 15 residues. The V end lost 4 bases, the J end lost 7 bases, and 16 bases lay between the germline ends. As DNA, the CDR3 is TGTGCCAGCAGTGTCCAAGGGAGGGTGAGTGAAAAACTGTTTTTT. Amino acid sequence: CASSVQGRVSEKLFF.

The CDR3 nucleotides read TGTGCCAGCAGCTTAGTGGGTAGCGGGAGGTATACTGAGCAGTTCTTC. Its protein is CASSLVGSGRYTEQFF. The rearrangement links TRBV7-9 to TRBJ2-1; TRBD2 agrees at 10 bases. Germline V CDR1 and CDR2: SEHNR, FQNEAQ (reference sequence). This CDR3 spans 16 amino acids. J was trimmed by 9 bases and V by 1 base; bases with no gene match: 9.

The chain links TRBV20-1 to TRBJ2-7; 9 positions match TRBD1. CDR3 length: 11 amino acids. Germline V CDR1 and CDR2: DFQATT, SNEGSKA (reference sequence). V lost 5 bases, J lost 6 bases, and 2 bases stayed unmatched. The chain's CDR3 is CSARQGGEQYF. The CDR3 nucleotides are TGCAGTGCTCGACAGGGGGGCGAGCAGTACTTC.

This chain links TRBV9 with TRBJ2-5, with D tentatively TRBD2 (5 bases). CDR1 is SGDLS and CDR2 is YYNGEE in the germline V gene. The CDR3 runs 16 residues. V shed 0 bases and J shed 5 bases, with 17 bases lying between them. In nucleotides, the CDR3 is TGTGCCAGCAGCGTAGAAGGTAGAGGGAACGGGGAGACCCAGTACTTC. Its translation: CASSVEGRGNGETQYF.

The table lists this clone with a count of one. The chain employs TRBV11-3 and TRBJ2-1; TRBD2 aligns across 12 bases. V gave up 5 bases and J gave up 6 bases; unmatched junction bases: 8. There are 16 residues in the CDR3. Germline CDR1 is SGHNT and CDR2 is YENEEA. The CDR3 protein is CASSPRGGLAGNEQFF. The CDR3 DNA is TGTGCCAGCAGCCCGCGGGGGGGACTAGCGGGCAATGAGCAGTTCTTC.